This T cell receptor beta chain derives from a study of blood T cell dynamics during melanoma immunotherapy. Study overall: Standard first-line treatment here was pembrolizumab or nivolumab plus ipilimumab in metastatic melanoma. General study results and limits: Whether repertoire-driving clones were melanoma-specific could not be determined.

The time point is: week 3, after first cycle of checkpoint inhibitor. Patients with prior systemic cancer treatment, concomitant immunosuppressants, or other active malignancies were excluded. For this clone: Its target is unknown.

Profiled with immunoSEQ multiplex PCR; TCRdb holds only in-frame clones, not every one. The sample shows under 2,500 clones, 90% to 95% of them seen only once. Germline loops: CDR1 SGHNT, CDR2 YENEEA. The junction had 5 bases not matched to a gene; V was cut back by 4 bases and J by 3 bases. The CDR3 runs 14 residues. The chain carries TRBV11-3 and TRBJ2-7; 8 bases fit TRBD1. The sequencing used effector memory CD8+ T cells from blood, collected from a patient treated with checkpoint blockade. The receptor was derived from a human donor with melanoma. The DNA of the CDR3 is TGTGCCAGCAGCTCCCCGGGACAGGACTACGAGCAGTACTTC. It yields the protein CASSSPGQDYEQYF.